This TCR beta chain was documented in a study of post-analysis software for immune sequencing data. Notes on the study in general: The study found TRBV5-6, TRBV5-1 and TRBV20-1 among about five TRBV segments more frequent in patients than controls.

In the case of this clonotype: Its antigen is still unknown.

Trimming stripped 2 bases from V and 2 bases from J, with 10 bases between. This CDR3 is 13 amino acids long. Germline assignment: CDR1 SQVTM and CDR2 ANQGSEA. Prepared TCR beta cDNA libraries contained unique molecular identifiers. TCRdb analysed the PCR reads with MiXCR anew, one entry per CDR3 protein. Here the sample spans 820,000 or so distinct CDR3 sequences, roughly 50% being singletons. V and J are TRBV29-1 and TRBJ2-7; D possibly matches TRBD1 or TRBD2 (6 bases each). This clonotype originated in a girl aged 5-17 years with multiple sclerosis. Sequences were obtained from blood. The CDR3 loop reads CSVERGEAYEQYF. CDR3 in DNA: TGCAGCGTTGAAAGGGGGGAAGCCTACGAGCAGTACTTC.